One sample yielded the 23 T cell receptor beta chains listed below, sequenced in a study of blood T cell repertoires in COVID-19. Using immunoSEQ multiplex PCR, the repertoire was profiled, and TCRdb retains in-frame clones only, with some absent. The data show about 100,000 clones, about 91% seen once. Sequencing was done on a sample of peripheral blood. The receptors stem from a human donor in a cohort sampled during active COVID-19.

The CDR3 here is CASSPGYNEQFF. In DNA form, the CDR3 reads TGTGCCAGCAGCCCAGGGTACAATGAGCAGTTCTTC. This chain links TRBV11-3 with TRBJ2-1, with a possible D match to TRBD1 (5 bases). Germline V gene lookup returns CDR1 SGHNT and CDR2 YENEEA. The germline V and J ends were trimmed by 5 bases and 4 bases, with 6 bases remaining between them. The CDR3 is 12 amino acids.

The DNA of the CDR3 is TGTGCCATCAGTTCCACAGAAACCGGGGAGCTGTTTTTT. This gives the protein CAISSTETGELFF. The rearrangement links TRBV10-3 to TRBJ2-2; D is undetermined. Trimming took 5 bases from V and 5 from J, leaving 9 bases between them. Germline assignment: CDR1 ENHRY and CDR2 SYGVKD. The CDR3 contains 13 residues.

The chain joins TRBV19 to TRBJ2-2, with D uncertain. This CDR3 region has 14 residues. Between the trimmed V and J ends, which lost 1 base and 6 bases, there was a span of 9 bases. CDR1 is LNHDA, CDR2 SQIVND, per germline (reference sequence). The CDR3 spells CASSIVLYSGELFF. CDR3 bases: TGTGCCAGTAGTATAGTTCTGTATTCCGGGGAGCTGTTTTTT.

V and J are TRBV2 and TRBJ2-3, with TRBD2 identical over 14 bases. Per the germline V gene, CDR1 is SNHLY and CDR2 is FYNNEI. V lost 6 bases to trimming and J lost 12 bases; unmatched junction nucleotides: 11. CDR3 length: 15 amino acids. The CDR3 protein is CASSLHGTSGSAQYF. The CDR3 DNA sequence: TGTGCCAGCAGCCTCCACGGGACTAGCGGGAGCGCACAGTATTTT.

V gene TRBV28 combines with J gene TRBJ1-1; TRBD1 aligns across 8 bases. The length of the CDR3 is 14 residues. From germline, CDR1 is MDHEN and CDR2 SYDVKM. J was trimmed by 11 bases and V by 4 bases; bases with no gene match: 12. The CDR3 region is CASSSTARGRHAFF. The CDR3 nucleotides are TGTGCCAGCAGTTCAACAGCCAGGGGGCGCCATGCTTTCTTT.

The rearrangement joins TRBV27 to TRBJ2-3; 7 nucleotides agree with TRBD2. J gave up 3 bases and V 2 bases, and 8 bases lay outside the gene matches. This CDR3 has 16 residues. Per the germline V gene, CDR1 is MNHEY and CDR2 is SMNVEV (reference sequence). CDR3 sequence (DNA): TGTGCCAGCAGTTTAAACCCAGGCGGGAGTACAGATACGCAGTATTTT. As protein: CASSLNPGGSTDTQYF.

This rearrangement joins TRBV9 to TRBJ2-1; D is unresolved. Trimming removed 0 bases at V and 2 bases at J, with 15 bases between. There are 17 residues in the CDR3. CDR1 and CDR2 from the germline V gene are SGDLS and YYNGEE. The CDR3 coding sequence is TGTGCCAGCAGCGTAGAAGGAGCGAACCCCCCCTACAATGAGCAGTTCTTC. Protein product: CASSVEGANPPYNEQFF.

This chain uses TRBV27 with TRBJ2-7; 9 bases are shared with TRBD2. After removal of 8 bases from V and 3 bases from J, the junction contained 8 bases not matched to a gene. The germline gives CDR1 MNHEY, CDR2 SMNVEV (reference sequence). The CDR3 has 14 residues. CDR3 nucleotide sequence: TGTGCCAGCTCCATAGCGGGAGAGGGCTACGAGCAGTACTTC. It yields the protein CASSIAGEGYEQYF.

The V gene is TRBV7-9, the J gene TRBJ2-3; TRBD2 agrees at 14 bases. Germline assignment: CDR1 SEHNR and CDR2 FQNEAQ (reference sequence). The CDR3 runs to 18 residues. V was clipped by 4 bases and J by 2 bases; unmatched bases: 8. In DNA form, the CDR3 reads TGTGCCAGCAGCTCACCGGGACTAGCGGGAGTTCCCACAGATACGCAGTATTTT. Translation gives CASSSPGLAGVPTDTQYF.

The CDR3 sequence: CASSYVRTGGSYGYTF. The CDR3 DNA sequence: TGTGCCAGCAGTTACGTGCGGACAGGGGGAAGCTATGGCTACACCTTC. The V and J genes are TRBV6-2 or TRBV6-3 and TRBJ1-2, with TRBD1 matching over 10 bases. The germline V gene encodes CDR1 MNHEY and CDR2 SVGEGT. Losses at the gene ends were 2 bases for V and 4 bases for J; bases not matched to a gene: 7. The CDR3 has 16 residues.

J is TRBJ2-3 and V is TRBV7-9; 7 bases map to TRBD2. The CDR3 runs to 13 residues. V was pared by 4 bases and J by 5 bases, with 3 bases of the junction left unmatched. CDR1 is SEHNR, CDR2 FQNEAQ, per germline (reference sequence). The DNA of the CDR3 is TGTGCCAGCAGCTCCTTAGCGGGAGATACGCAGTATTTT. This sequence encodes CASSSLAGDTQYF.

This chain joins TRBV6-5 and TRBJ1-1; no reliable D call. V lost 6 bases to trimming and J lost 5 bases, with 19 bases between them. Germline values: CDR1 MNHEY, CDR2 SVGAGI. The CDR3 sequence is 15 residues long. The CDR3 DNA is TGTGCCAGCAGCTCCGGAGAAGGGAGAGGGACTGAAGCTTTCTTT. Protein: CASSSGEGRGTEAFF.

The chain has TRBV4-2 and TRBJ2-3, with D perhaps matching TRBD2 (5 bases). Trimming stripped 0 bases from V and 6 bases from J, with 22 bases between. Germline CDR1 reads LGHNA; CDR2 reads YNFKEQ. The CDR3 extends over 18 amino acids. The CDR3 region is CASSQDFPGIRQRDTQYF. The CDR3, as DNA: TGTGCCAGCAGCCAAGATTTCCCGGGTATTAGGCAGCGGGATACGCAGTATTTT.

The chain has TRBV3-1 (or the pseudogene TRBV3-2) and TRBJ1-2; TRBD1 is a possible D gene (6 bases). V lost 1 base and J 3 bases, leaving 9 bases between the germline ends. CDR3 size: 14 residues. CDR1 is LGHDT and CDR2 is YNNKEL in the germline V gene (reference sequence). The CDR3 loop is CASSQAGDDYGYTF. CDR3 DNA: TGTGCCAGCAGCCAAGCAGGGGACGACTATGGCTACACCTTC.

This chain joins TRBV9 and TRBJ2-2, with D possibly being TRBD1 (5 bases). The V gene lost 1 base and the J gene lost 7 bases, with 20 bases spanning the gap. The germline V gene encodes CDR1 SGDLS and CDR2 YYNGEE. The CDR3 runs 17 residues. The CDR3 nucleotides read TGTGCCAGCAGCGTATCTATATCTCCAGGGCCTGGCGGGGAGCTGTTTTTT. This encodes CASSVSISPGPGGELFF.

The rearrangement links TRBV6-5 to TRBJ1-1, with D possibly TRBD1 on 6 matching bases. Germline CDR1 reads MNHEY; CDR2 reads SVGAGI. The CDR3 runs 11 residues. The V end lost 7 bases, the J end lost 5 bases, and 8 bases lay between the germline ends. In nucleotides, the CDR3 is TGTGCCAGCAACAGGGCAACTGAAGCTTTCTTT. Encoded protein: CASNRATEAFF.

The chain recombines TRBV18 with TRBJ2-7; weak D call: TRBD2 (6 bases). The CDR3 extends over 16 amino acids. Trimming took off 1 base at V and 0 bases at J, with 13 bases between the two ends. Germline CDR1 and CDR2: KGHSH and LQKENI. CDR3 sequence (DNA): TGTGCCAGCTCACCACAACCTAGCGTACGCTCCTACGAGCAGTACTTC. It translates to CASSPQPSVRSYEQYF.

V gene TRBV13 combines with J gene TRBJ2-4, with a possible D match to TRBD2 (5 bases). CDR1 and CDR2 (germline): PRHDT, FYEKMQ (reference sequence). This CDR3 comprises 15 residues. The V end lost 2 bases, the J end lost 0 bases, and 8 bases lay between the germline ends. This CDR3 reads CASSLRGLAKNIQYF. The CDR3, as DNA: TGTGCCAGCAGCTTACGAGGGCTAGCCAAAAACATTCAGTACTTC. Using reference TRBV13 and TRBJ2-4 for the parts outside the CDR3, the full variable domain is AAGVIQSPRHLIKEKRETATLKCYPIPRHDTVYWYQQGPGQDPQFLISFYEKMQSDKGSIPDRFSAQQFSDYHSELNMSSLELGDSALYFCASSLRGLAKNIQYFGAGTRLSVL.

This chain joins TRBV5-6 and TRBJ1-5; TRBD1 matches 8 bases. Trimming took 4 bases from V and 0 from J; bases not matched to a gene: 12. Germline CDR1 reads SGHDT; CDR2 reads YYEEEE. The CDR3 runs to 18 residues. CDR3 residues: CASSRGQGRSYSNQPQHF. The CDR3 region has the DNA TGTGCCAGCAGCCGTGGACAGGGAAGGTCCTATAGCAATCAGCCCCAGCATTTT.

This clone was observed once. Other DNA sequences in the sample encode the same CDR3. CDR3 in amino acids: CASSSGSSGANVLTF. In DNA form, the CDR3 reads TGTGCCAGCAGTTCCGGTTCCTCTGGGGCCAACGTCCTGACTTTC. The chain recombines TRBV28 with TRBJ2-6; D gene ambiguous. The CDR3 has 15 amino acids. Germline CDR1 MDHEN, CDR2 SYDVKM. V shed 4 bases and J shed 0 bases, with 7 bases lying between them. The full variable domain, rest sourced from reference TRBV28 and TRBJ2-6, is DVKVTQSSRYLVKRTGEKVFLECVQDMDHENMFWYRQDPGLGLRLIYFSYDVKMKEKGDIPEGYSVSREKKERFSLILESASTNQTSMYLCASSSGSSGANVLTFGAGSRLTVL.

This clone has just one count. The chain employs TRBV9 and TRBJ2-1; D perhaps matches TRBD2 (5 bases). The CDR3 spans 16 residues. V lost 0 bases, J lost 5 bases, and 15 bases lay in between. CDR1 is SGDLS, CDR2 YYNGEE, per germline. The CDR3 region is CASSVVDGGPNNEQFF. The CDR3 DNA is TGTGCCAGCAGCGTAGTCGATGGAGGACCAAACAATGAGCAGTTCTTC.

The chain combines TRBV15 with TRBJ2-1; D gene uncertain. CDR1 is LNHNV and CDR2 is YYDKDF in the germline V gene (reference sequence). CDR3 length: 17 amino acids. Trimming took 0 bases from V and 8 from J, leaving 20 bases between them. The CDR3 loop is CATSRDYSSLVWDEQFF. For the CDR3, the DNA is TGTGCCACCAGCAGAGATTATAGCTCCCTCGTGTGGGATGAGCAGTTCTTC.

This rearrangement joins TRBV5-4 to TRBJ1-2, with D perhaps TRBD1 (5 bases). Per the germline V gene, CDR1 is SGHNT and CDR2 is YYREEE (reference sequence). This CDR3 is 15 amino acids long. The V end lost 0 bases, the J end lost 2 bases, and 11 bases lay between the germline ends. The CDR3 here is CASSLGGTVNYGYTF. In nucleotides, the CDR3 is TGTGCCAGCAGCTTGGGCGGGACGGTGAACTATGGCTACACCTTC.